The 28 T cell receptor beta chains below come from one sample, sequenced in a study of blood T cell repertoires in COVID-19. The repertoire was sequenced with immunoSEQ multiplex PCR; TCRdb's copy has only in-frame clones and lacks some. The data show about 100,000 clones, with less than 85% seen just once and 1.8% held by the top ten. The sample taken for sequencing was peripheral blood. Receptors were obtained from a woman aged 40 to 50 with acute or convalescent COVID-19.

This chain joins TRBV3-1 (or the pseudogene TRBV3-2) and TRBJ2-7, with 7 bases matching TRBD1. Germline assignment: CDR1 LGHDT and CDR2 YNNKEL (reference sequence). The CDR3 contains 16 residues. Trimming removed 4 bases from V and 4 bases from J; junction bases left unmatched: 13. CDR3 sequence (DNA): TGTGCCAGCAGCCCCGCCGCGATTACAGGGGTTTACGAGCAGTACTTC. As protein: CASSPAAITGVYEQYF.

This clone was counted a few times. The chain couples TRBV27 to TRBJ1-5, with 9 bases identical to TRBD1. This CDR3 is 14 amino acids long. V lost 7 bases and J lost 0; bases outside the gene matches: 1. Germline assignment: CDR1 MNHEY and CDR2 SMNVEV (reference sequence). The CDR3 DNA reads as TGTGCCAGCAAGGGACAGGGTAGCAATCAGCCCCAGCATTTT. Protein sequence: CASKGQGSNQPQHF.

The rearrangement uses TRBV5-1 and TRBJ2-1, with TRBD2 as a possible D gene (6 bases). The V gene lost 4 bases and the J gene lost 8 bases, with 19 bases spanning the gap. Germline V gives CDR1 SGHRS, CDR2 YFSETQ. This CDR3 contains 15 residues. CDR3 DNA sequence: TGCGCCAGCAGCCTGGAGGGTAGGGACTTCCATGAGCAGTTCTTC. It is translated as CASSLEGRDFHEQFF.

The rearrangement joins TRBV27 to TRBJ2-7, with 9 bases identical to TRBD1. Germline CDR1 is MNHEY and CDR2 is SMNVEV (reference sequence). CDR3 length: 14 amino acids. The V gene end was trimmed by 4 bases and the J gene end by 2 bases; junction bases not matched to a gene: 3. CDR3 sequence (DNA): TGTGCCAGCAGTTCGGACAGGGGCGCCTACGAGCAGTACTTC. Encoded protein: CASSSDRGAYEQYF.

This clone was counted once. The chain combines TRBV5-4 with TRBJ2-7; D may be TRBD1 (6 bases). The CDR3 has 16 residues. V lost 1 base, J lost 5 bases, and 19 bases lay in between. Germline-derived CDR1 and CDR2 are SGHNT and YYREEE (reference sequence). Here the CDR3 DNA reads TGTGCCAGCAGCTTGAGCCCTGTACAGGGCGATAACGAGCAGTACTTC. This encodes CASSLSPVQGDNEQYF. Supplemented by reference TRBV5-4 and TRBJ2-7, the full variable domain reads ETGVTQSPTHLIKTRGQQVTLRCSSQSGHNTVSWYQQALGQGPQFIFQYYREEENGRGNFPPRFSGLQFPNYSSELNVNALELDDSALYLCASSLSPVQGDNEQYFGPGTRLTVT.

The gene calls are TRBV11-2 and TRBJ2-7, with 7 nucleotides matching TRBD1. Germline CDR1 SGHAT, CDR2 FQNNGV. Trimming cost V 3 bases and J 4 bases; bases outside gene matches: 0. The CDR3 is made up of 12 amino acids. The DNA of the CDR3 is TGTGCCAGCAGCTTGACAGGGTACGAGCAGTACTTC. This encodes CASSLTGYEQYF. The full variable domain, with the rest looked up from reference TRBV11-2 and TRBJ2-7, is EAGVAQSPRYKIIEKRQSVAFWCNPISGHATLYWYQQILGQGPKLLIQFQNNGVVDDSQLPKDRFSAERLKGVDSTLKIQPAKLEDSAVYLCASSLTGYEQYFGPGTRLTVT.

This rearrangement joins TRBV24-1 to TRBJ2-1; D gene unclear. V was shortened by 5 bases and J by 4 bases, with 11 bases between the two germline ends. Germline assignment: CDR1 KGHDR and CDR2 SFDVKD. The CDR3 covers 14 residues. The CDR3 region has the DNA TGTGCCACCAGTGGAGCCGGTAAATACAATGAGCAGTTCTTC. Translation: CATSGAGKYNEQFF.

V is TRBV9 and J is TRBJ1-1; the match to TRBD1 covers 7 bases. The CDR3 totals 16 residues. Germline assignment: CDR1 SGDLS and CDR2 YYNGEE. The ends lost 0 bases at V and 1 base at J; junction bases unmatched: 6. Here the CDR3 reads CASSVVGGQPNTEAFF. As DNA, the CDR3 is TGTGCCAGCAGCGTAGTAGGGGGACAGCCGAACACTGAAGCTTTCTTT.

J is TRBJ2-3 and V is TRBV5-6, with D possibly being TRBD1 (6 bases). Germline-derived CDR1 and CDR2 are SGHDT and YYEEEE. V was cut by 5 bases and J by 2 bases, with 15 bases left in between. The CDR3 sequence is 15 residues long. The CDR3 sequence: CASRKGQLHTDTQYF. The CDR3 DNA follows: TGTGCCAGCAGAAAAGGACAGCTACACACAGATACGCAGTATTTT.

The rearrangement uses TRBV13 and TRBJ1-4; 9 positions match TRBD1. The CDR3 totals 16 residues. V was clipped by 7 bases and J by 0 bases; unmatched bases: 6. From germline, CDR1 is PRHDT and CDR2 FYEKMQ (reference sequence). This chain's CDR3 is CASKQGAPATNEKLFF. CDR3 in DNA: TGTGCCAGCAAACAGGGGGCACCCGCAACTAATGAAAAACTGTTTTTT.

CDR3 in amino acids: CASSLSGGTGTDTQYF. For the CDR3, the DNA is TGCGCCAGCAGCCTCAGTGGGGGGACAGGGACAGATACGCAGTATTTT. This chain connects TRBV4-1 to TRBJ2-3; 9 bases fit TRBD1. In germline, CDR1 is MGHRA, CDR2 YSYEKL. Trimming cost V 4 bases and J 3 bases; bases outside gene matches: 8. This CDR3 contains 16 residues.

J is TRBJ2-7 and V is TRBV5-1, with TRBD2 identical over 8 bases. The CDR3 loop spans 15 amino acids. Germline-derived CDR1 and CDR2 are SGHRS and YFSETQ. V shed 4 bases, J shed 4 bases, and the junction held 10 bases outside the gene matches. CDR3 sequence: CASSPGSGVSYEQYF. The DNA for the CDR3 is TGCGCCAGCAGCCCAGGTAGCGGGGTGAGTTACGAGCAGTACTTC.

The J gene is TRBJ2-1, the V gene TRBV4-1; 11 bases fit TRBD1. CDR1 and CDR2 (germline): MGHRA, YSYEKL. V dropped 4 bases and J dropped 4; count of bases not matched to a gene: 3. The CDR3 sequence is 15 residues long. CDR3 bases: TGCGCCAGCAGCCTTGGACAGGGGGCATACAATGAGCAGTTCTTC. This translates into CASSLGQGAYNEQFF.

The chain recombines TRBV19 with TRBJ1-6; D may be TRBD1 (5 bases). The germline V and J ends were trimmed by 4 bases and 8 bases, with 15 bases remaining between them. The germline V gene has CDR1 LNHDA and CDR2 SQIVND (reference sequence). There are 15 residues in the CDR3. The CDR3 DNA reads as TGTGCCAGTAGTACCCCCGGGACTGAAGATTCACCCCTCCACTTT. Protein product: CASSTPGTEDSPLHF.

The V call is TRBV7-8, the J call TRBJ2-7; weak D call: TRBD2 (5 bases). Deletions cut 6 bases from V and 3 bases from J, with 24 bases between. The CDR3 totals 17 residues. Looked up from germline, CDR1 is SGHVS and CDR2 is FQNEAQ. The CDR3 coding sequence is TGTGCCAGCAGTCCTCGAGGCCCTACTCCGGGGATCTACGAGCAGTACTTC. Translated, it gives CASSPRGPTPGIYEQYF.

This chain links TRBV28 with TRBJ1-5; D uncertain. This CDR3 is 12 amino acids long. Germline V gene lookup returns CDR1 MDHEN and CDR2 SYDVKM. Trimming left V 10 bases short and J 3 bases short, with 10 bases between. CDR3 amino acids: CATSENNQPQHF. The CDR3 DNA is TGTGCCACCTCCGAGAACAATCAGCCCCAGCATTTT.

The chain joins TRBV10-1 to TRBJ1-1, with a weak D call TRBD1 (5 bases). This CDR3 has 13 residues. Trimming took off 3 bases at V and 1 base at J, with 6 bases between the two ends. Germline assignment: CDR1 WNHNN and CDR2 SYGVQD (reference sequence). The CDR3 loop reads CASSDRENTEAFF. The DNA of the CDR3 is TGCGCCAGCAGTGACAGGGAGAACACTGAAGCTTTCTTT.

As DNA, the CDR3 is TGTGCCAGCTCCAGGGGGGTTGATGAGCAGTTCTTC. Translation gives CASSRGVDEQFF. The V call is TRBV7-6, the J call TRBJ2-1; the D gene is possibly TRBD1 (7 bases). The CDR3 covers 12 residues. Germline lookup yields CDR1 SGHVS and CDR2 FNYEAQ. V was trimmed by 8 bases and J by 8 bases, leaving 13 bases between them.

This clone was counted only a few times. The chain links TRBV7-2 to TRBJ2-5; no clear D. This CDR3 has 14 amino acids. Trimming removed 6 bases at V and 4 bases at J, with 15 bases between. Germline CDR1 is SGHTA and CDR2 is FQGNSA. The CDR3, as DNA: TGTGCCAGCAGTTTCGACATTAGGCGAGAGACCCAGTACTTC. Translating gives CASSFDIRRETQYF. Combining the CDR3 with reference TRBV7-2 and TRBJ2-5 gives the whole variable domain GAGVSQSPSNKVTEKGKDVELRCDPISGHTALYWYRQSLGQGLEFLIYFQGNSAPDKSGLPSDRFSAERTGGSVSTLTIQRTQQEDSAVYLCASSFDIRRETQYFGPGTRLLVL.

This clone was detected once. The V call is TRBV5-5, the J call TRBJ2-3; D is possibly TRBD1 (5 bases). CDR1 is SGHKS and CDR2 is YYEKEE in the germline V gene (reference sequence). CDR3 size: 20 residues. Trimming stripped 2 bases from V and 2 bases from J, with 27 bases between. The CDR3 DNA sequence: TGTGCCAGCAGCTTCAGGGCCGGGTCGAGTAACGCGCCCGCCACAGATACGCAGTATTTT. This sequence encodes CASSFRAGSSNAPATDTQYF.

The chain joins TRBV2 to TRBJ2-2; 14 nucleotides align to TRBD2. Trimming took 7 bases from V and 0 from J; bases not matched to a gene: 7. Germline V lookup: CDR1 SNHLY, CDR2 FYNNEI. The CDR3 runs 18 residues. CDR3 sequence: CASTWTSGGIANTGELFF. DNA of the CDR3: TGTGCCAGCACCTGGACTAGCGGGGGGATCGCGAACACCGGGGAGCTGTTTTTT.

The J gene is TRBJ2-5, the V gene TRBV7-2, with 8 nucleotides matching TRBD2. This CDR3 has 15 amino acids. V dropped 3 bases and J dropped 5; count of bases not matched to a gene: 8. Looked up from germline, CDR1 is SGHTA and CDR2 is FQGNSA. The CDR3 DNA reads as TGTGCCAGCAGCTTCGGTCTGGGACTAGAGGAGACCCAGTACTTC. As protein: CASSFGLGLEETQYF.

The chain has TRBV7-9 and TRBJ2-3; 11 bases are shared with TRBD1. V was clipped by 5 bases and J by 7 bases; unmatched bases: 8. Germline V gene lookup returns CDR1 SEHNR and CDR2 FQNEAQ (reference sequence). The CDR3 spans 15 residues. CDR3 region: CASSQFGTGGNTQYF. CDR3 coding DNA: TGTGCCAGCAGCCAATTTGGGACAGGGGGGAATACGCAGTATTTT.

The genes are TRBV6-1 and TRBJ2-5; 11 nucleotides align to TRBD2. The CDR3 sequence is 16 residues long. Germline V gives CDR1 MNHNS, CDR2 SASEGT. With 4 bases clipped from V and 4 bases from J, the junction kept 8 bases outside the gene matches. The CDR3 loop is CASSARLAGWGETQYF. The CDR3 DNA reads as TGTGCCAGCAGTGCCAGACTAGCGGGGTGGGGAGAGACCCAGTACTTC.

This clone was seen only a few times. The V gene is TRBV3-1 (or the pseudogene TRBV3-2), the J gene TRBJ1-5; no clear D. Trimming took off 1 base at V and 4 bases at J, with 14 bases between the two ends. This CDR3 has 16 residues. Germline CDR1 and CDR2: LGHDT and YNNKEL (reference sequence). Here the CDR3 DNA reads TGTGCCAGCAGCCAAGCAGTGATTTGGCCGAATCAGCCCCAGCATTTT. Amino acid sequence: CASSQAVIWPNQPQHF.

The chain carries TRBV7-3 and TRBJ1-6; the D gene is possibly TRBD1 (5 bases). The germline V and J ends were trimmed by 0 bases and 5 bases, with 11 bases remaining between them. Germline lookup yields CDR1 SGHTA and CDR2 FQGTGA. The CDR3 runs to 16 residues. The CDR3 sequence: CASSLTAGPDNSPLHF. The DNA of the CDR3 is TGTGCCAGCAGCTTAACGGCGGGGCCGGATAATTCACCCCTCCACTTT.

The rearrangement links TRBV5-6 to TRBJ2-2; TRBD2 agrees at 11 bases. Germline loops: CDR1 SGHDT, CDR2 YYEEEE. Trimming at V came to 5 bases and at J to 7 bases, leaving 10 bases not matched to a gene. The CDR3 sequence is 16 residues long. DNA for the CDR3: TGTGCCAGCAGTGTTGCCGCCGGGACTAGCGGCGGGGAGCTGTTTTTT. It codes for CASSVAAGTSGGELFF.

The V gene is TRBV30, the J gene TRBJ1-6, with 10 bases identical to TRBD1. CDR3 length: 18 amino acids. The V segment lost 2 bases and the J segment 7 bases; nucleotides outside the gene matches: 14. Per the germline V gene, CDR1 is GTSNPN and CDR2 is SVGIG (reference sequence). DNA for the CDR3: TGTGCCTGGAGTACTCCCCGAGGGACAGGGGCCACCAATTCACCCCTCCACTTT. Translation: CAWSTPRGTGATNSPLHF. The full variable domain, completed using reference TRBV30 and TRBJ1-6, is SQTIHQWPATLVQPVGSPLSLECTVEGTSNPNLYWYRQAAGRGLQLLFYSVGIGQISSEVPQNLSASRPQDRQFILSSKKLLLSDSGFYLCAWSTPRGTGATNSPLHFGNGTRLTVT.